Below, 29 T cell receptor beta chains from the same sample are listed, as sequenced in a study of blood T cells in healthy people across ages. With a J-beta primer mix and a sample-barcoded 5' primer, a second PCR ran about 7 to 12 cycles. TCRdb reprocessed the 5' RACE reads with MiXCR, giving one entry per CDR3 protein. Of about 1.5 million distinct CDR3 sequences listed, 42% are singletons. The sample comprised blood. These receptors all come from a woman aged 18 to 35 in good health.

Ten or more counts support this clonotype. A much larger clonotype is one base distant, so this may be a read error. The chain is built from TRBV24-1 and TRBJ2-7; tentatively, D is TRBD1 or TRBD2 (5 bases each). This CDR3 spans 14 amino acids. V gave up 2 bases and J gave up 7 bases, with 14 bases separating them. CDR1 is KGHDR and CDR2 is SFDVKD in the germline V gene. This chain's CDR3 is CATSDCRDPKEQYF. The CDR3 DNA reads TGTGCCACCAGTGATTGCCGGGACCCAAAGGAGCAGTACTTC.

V is TRBV6-6 and J is TRBJ2-3, with 9 nucleotides matching TRBD2. Per the germline V gene, CDR1 is MNHNY and CDR2 is SVGAGI (reference sequence). There are 17 residues in the CDR3. Trimming removed 6 bases from V and 2 bases from J; junction bases left unmatched: 12. The CDR3 sequence is CASSKTLAGAATDTQYF. CDR3 sequence (DNA): TGTGCCAGCAGCAAAACATTAGCGGGGGCCGCCACAGATACGCAGTATTTT.

The chain has TRBV20-1 and TRBJ2-7, with D possibly being TRBD2 (5 bases). V lost 6 bases and J lost 2, with 11 bases in between. This CDR3 spans 12 amino acids. CDR1 and CDR2 (germline): DFQATT, SNEGSKA (reference sequence). DNA of the CDR3: TGCAGTGCCCCCAGCGGAACCTACGAGCAGTACTTC. Its translation: CSAPSGTYEQYF.

A few counts support this clonotype. This chain uses TRBV5-1 with TRBJ2-3; weak D call: TRBD1 (6 bases). CDR1 is SGHRS, CDR2 YFSETQ, per germline. The germline V and J ends were trimmed by 3 bases and 2 bases, with 13 bases remaining between them. The CDR3 covers 15 residues. DNA for the CDR3: TGCGCCAGCAGCTCCGGGACACCGATCACAGATACGCAGTATTTT. Protein: CASSSGTPITDTQYF.

This rearrangement joins TRBV9 to TRBJ2-7, with a weak D call TRBD2 (6 bases). This CDR3 spans 14 amino acids. The V end was cut by 1 base, the J end by 5 bases, with 13 bases between. Germline assignment: CDR1 SGDLS and CDR2 YYNGEE. Here the CDR3 DNA reads TGTGCCAGCAGCGTAAGCGGGTTGAGCCACGAGCAGTACTTC. This codes for CASSVSGLSHEQYF.

The chain joins TRBV10-3 to TRBJ2-7; 9 bases agree with TRBD1. V lost 5 bases and J lost 1; bases outside the gene matches: 6. CDR1 and CDR2 from the germline V gene are ENHRY and SYGVKD. This CDR3 comprises 15 residues. The CDR3 reads CAISPQGQGSYEQYF. CDR3 sequence (DNA): TGTGCCATCAGTCCCCAGGGACAGGGATCCTACGAGCAGTACTTC.

The rearrangement links TRBV6-7 to TRBJ1-2; perhaps TRBD1 as D (6 bases). TRBV6-7 falls under the ORF class, with uncertain function. The CDR3 runs to 14 residues. The V end was cut by 11 bases, the J end by 4 bases, with 20 bases between. The CDR3 DNA follows: TGTGCCGGCCCCGGGCGGACAGCACTCTATGGCTACACCTTC. It is translated as CAGPGRTALYGYTF.

J is TRBJ2-3 and V is TRBV7-2; 8 nucleotides align to TRBD2. The CDR3 runs to 14 residues. V lost 5 bases and J lost 3; bases outside the gene matches: 4. In germline, CDR1 is SGHTA, CDR2 FQGNSA. This CDR3 is CASSHTGGTDTQYF. The CDR3 DNA is TGTGCCAGCAGCCACACGGGGGGGACAGATACGCAGTATTTT. Together with reference TRBV7-2 and TRBJ2-3, the CDR3 gives the full variable domain: GAGVSQSPSNKVTEKGKDVELRCDPISGHTALYWYRQSLGQGLEFLIYFQGNSAPDKSGLPSDRFSAERTGGSVSTLTIQRTQQEDSAVYLCASSHTGGTDTQYFGPGTRLTVL.

The genes are TRBV20-1 and TRBJ2-7; 9 bases fit TRBD2. V was pared by 5 bases and J by 5 bases, with 10 bases of the junction left unmatched. This CDR3 is 14 amino acids long. Germline CDR1 reads DFQATT; CDR2 reads SNEGSKA (reference sequence). The CDR3 sequence: CSAHAGGSVDEQYF. The CDR3, as DNA: TGCAGTGCTCACGCGGGGGGGTCGGTGGACGAGCAGTACTTC.

V is TRBV9 and J is TRBJ1-2; D is uncertain. Germline values: CDR1 SGDLS, CDR2 YYNGEE. This CDR3 is 13 amino acids long. V was trimmed by 0 bases and J by 2 bases, leaving 5 bases between them. CDR3 DNA sequence: TGTGCCAGCAGCGTAGCTCAGAACTATGGCTACACCTTC. It yields the protein CASSVAQNYGYTF.

This clonotype was detected a few times. The chain has TRBV27 and TRBJ1-5; D gene ambiguous. V was trimmed by 8 bases and J by 3 bases, leaving 14 bases between them. The CDR3 spans 14 residues. Germline CDR1 is MNHEY and CDR2 is SMNVEV (reference sequence). The CDR3 bases are TGTGCCAGCTGGGAGGACGGGTACAATCAGCCCCAGCATTTT. Protein product: CASWEDGYNQPQHF.

This chain links TRBV6-1 with TRBJ2-3; D call uncertain. Germline-derived CDR1 and CDR2 are MNHNS and SASEGT. V shed 5 bases and J shed 8 bases, with 17 bases lying between them. The CDR3 is made up of 14 amino acids. The CDR3 is CASSLGPGLGTQYF. In DNA, the CDR3 is TGTGCCAGCAGTCTCGGACCTGGGCTGGGTACGCAGTATTTT.

This rearrangement joins TRBV10-2 to TRBJ1-4; TRBD1 is a possible D gene (5 bases). Germline V gene data show CDR1 as WSHSY and CDR2 as SAAADI. The CDR3 contains 15 residues. V gave up 8 bases and J gave up 4 bases, with 17 bases separating them. The CDR3 nucleotides are TGCGCCAGCGGCCAGGATCCAGGGAATAATGAAAAACTGTTTTTT. Amino acids: CASGQDPGNNEKLFF.

The table lists this clonotype with a few counts. The rearrangement uses TRBV2 and TRBJ2-3; 7 positions agree with TRBD2. The germline V gene encodes CDR1 SNHLY and CDR2 FYNNEI. V dropped 2 bases and J dropped 2; count of bases not matched to a gene: 4. The CDR3 has 15 amino acids. The CDR3 is CASSESGDTTDTQYF. Here the CDR3 DNA reads TGTGCCAGCAGTGAAAGCGGGGATACCACAGATACGCAGTATTTT.

V is TRBV3-1 and J is TRBJ1-6, with D uncertain. V gave up 1 base and J gave up 6 bases, with 7 bases separating them. The germline V gene has CDR1 LGHDT and CDR2 YNNKEL (reference sequence). This CDR3 contains 14 residues. The CDR3 DNA is TGTGCCAGCAGCCAAGGTGTGTCTAATTCACCCCTCCACTTT. The encoded protein is CASSQGVSNSPLHF.

The J gene is TRBJ1-1, the V gene TRBV7-2, with D unresolved. V was trimmed by 3 bases and J by 5 bases, leaving 13 bases between them. Germline values: CDR1 SGHTA, CDR2 FQGNSA. The CDR3 length is 14 residues. CDR3 in amino acids: CASSFGSVRTEAFF. Here the CDR3 DNA reads TGTGCCAGCAGCTTTGGGTCGGTTCGTACTGAAGCTTTCTTT.

V is TRBV15 and J is TRBJ1-5, with a possible D match to TRBD1 (6 bases). The CDR3 loop spans 16 amino acids. V lost 4 bases to trimming and J lost 0 bases, with 13 bases between them. Per the germline V gene, CDR1 is LNHNV and CDR2 is YYDKDF (reference sequence). The CDR3 is CATSIGQTYSNQPQHF. CDR3 in DNA: TGTGCCACCAGCATCGGACAGACTTATAGCAATCAGCCCCAGCATTTT.

In this sample, this clonotype turned up a few times. The gene calls are TRBV20-1 and TRBJ2-1; D remains ambiguous. The V end lost 1 base, the J end lost 4 bases, and 11 bases lay between the germline ends. The length of the CDR3 is 14 residues. In germline, CDR1 is DFQATT, CDR2 SNEGSKA (reference sequence). CDR3: CSARGYPGYNEQFF. The CDR3 bases are TGCAGTGCTAGAGGCTACCCCGGATACAATGAGCAGTTCTTC.

This clonotype occurred a few times. J is TRBJ2-7 and V is TRBV20-1; D tentatively reads TRBD1 or TRBD2 (5 bases each). Germline V gene data show CDR1 as DFQATT and CDR2 as SNEGSKA (reference sequence). Trimming took off 6 bases at V and 0 bases at J, with 12 bases between the two ends. CDR3 length: 13 amino acids. CDR3: CSADGTDSYEQYF. CDR3 in DNA: TGCAGTGCAGACGGGACGGACTCCTACGAGCAGTACTTC.

Only a few counts were recorded for this clonotype. The V call is TRBV13, the J call TRBJ2-1; 7 nucleotides agree with TRBD2. V lost 5 bases, J lost 7 bases, and 11 bases stayed unmatched. CDR3 length: 15 residues. Germline V CDR1 and CDR2: PRHDT, FYEKMQ (reference sequence). Here the CDR3 reads CASSPGRREGNEQFF. Written as DNA, the CDR3 is TGTGCCAGCAGCCCCGGCCGTAGGGAGGGGAATGAGCAGTTCTTC.

V gene TRBV11-3 combines with J gene TRBJ2-4, with a tentative D call TRBD1 (6 bases). The assigned J gene may be wrong: the sequence end matches TRBJ2-7 better. The CDR3 is 13 residues long. Germline CDR1 reads SGHNT; CDR2 reads YENEEA. The CDR3 protein is CASSTTGHDEQYF. CDR3 nucleotides: TGTGCCAGCAGCACGACGGGACACGACGAGCAGTACTTC.

This chain connects TRBV6-6 to TRBJ1-2; TRBD1 might be the D (5 bases). Germline V gene sequence: CDR1 MNHNY, CDR2 SVGAGI (reference sequence). The CDR3 is made up of 13 amino acids. Trimming cost V 2 bases and J 6 bases, with 10 bases left between them. This CDR3 reads CASSYRVQDGYTF. The CDR3 DNA reads TGTGCCAGCAGTTACAGGGTACAGGATGGCTACACCTTC.

This clonotype came up a few times. The chain combines TRBV5-4 with TRBJ2-3, with 8 bases that match TRBD2. The CDR3 length is 15 residues. Trimming at V came to 0 bases and at J to 5 bases, leaving 5 bases not matched to a gene. Per germline, CDR1 SGHNT and CDR2 YYREEE (reference sequence). In DNA form, the CDR3 reads TGTGCCAGCAGCTTGGAAGCGGGAGCGGTAGATACGCAGTATTTT. The encoded protein is CASSLEAGAVDTQYF.

The chain links TRBV7-2 to TRBJ1-4; D gene uncertain. The V end was cut by 6 bases, the J end by 0 bases, with 8 bases between. The CDR3 consists of 14 residues. Germline V gene lookup returns CDR1 SGHTA and CDR2 FQGNSA. DNA of the CDR3: TGTGCCAGCAGGTCAGTTCCAACTAATGAAAAACTGTTTTTT. This translates into CASRSVPTNEKLFF.

This clonotype came up a few times. The chain recombines TRBV20-1 with TRBJ1-1; D gene ambiguous. Germline CDR1 is DFQATT and CDR2 is SNEGSKA (reference sequence). The CDR3 runs to 13 residues. V was shortened by 0 bases and J by 2 bases, with 7 bases between the two germline ends. As DNA, the CDR3 is TGCAGTGCTAGAGATCTTTACAACACTGAAGCTTTCTTT. Protein sequence: CSARDLYNTEAFF.

This clonotype was observed a handful of times. The chain recombines TRBV4-1 with TRBJ1-1; D is unresolved. The CDR3 covers 16 residues. V lost 2 bases and J 11 bases, leaving 24 bases between the germline ends. Looked up from germline, CDR1 is MGHRA and CDR2 is YSYEKL. CDR3 loop: CASSQSLESVHGRAFF. As DNA, the CDR3 is TGCGCCAGCAGCCAATCATTGGAGAGTGTCCACGGCCGGGCTTTCTTT.

This clonotype was observed a handful of times. The rearrangement uses TRBV6-6 and TRBJ2-5; D unclear. V was shortened by 0 bases and J by 2 bases, with 10 bases between the two germline ends. The CDR3 extends over 15 amino acids. From germline, CDR1 is MNHNY and CDR2 SVGAGI (reference sequence). The CDR3 sequence is CASSYSSGRQETQYF. The CDR3 bases are TGTGCCAGCAGTTACTCGTCAGGTCGGCAAGAGACCCAGTACTTC.

The chain carries TRBV21-1 and TRBJ2-3; the table calls TRBD2, which could not be checked here. TRBV21-1 corresponds to a pseudogene. This CDR3 comprises 20 residues. This CDR3 reads CASSARTGQSGTSGTDTQYF. CDR3 coding DNA: TGTGCCAGCAGCGCACGGACAGGGCAATCCGGGACTAGCGGCACAGATACGCAGTATTTT.

This chain joins TRBV20-1 and TRBJ2-2; unclear D gene. Deletions cut 0 bases from V and 6 bases from J, with 11 bases between. CDR3 length: 14 residues. The V gene's germline CDR1 is DFQATT and CDR2 SNEGSKA (reference sequence). The CDR3 DNA is TGCAGTGCTAGAGATCCTGACCTCGCCGGGGAGCTGTTTTTT. This sequence encodes CSARDPDLAGELFF.